Listed here are 13 T cell receptor beta chains from one sample, sequenced in a study of T cells in Graves' hyperthyroidism and ophthalmopathy. Amplified TCR beta CDR3 regions derived from RNA transcripts. A first-round RT-PCR of the TCR CDR3 used the HTBI primer set. TCRdb fed the multiplex PCR reads into MiXCR, producing one record per CDR3 protein. Of over 500,000 distinct CDR3 sequences in the sample, over 35% are singletons; the top ten hold around 47%. Sequencing was carried out using peripheral blood or thyroid tissue (not recorded which). These receptor sequences come from an adult woman with Graves' disease, either hyperthyroidism or ophthalmopathy (not recorded which).

In the case of this clonotype: In this CDR3 the conserved last residue, phenylalanine or tryptophan, is missing, so a read error is likely. The limits of the CDR3 on the DNA are not certain, so only TCRdb's listed CDR3 is given. The chain has TRBV5-1 and TRBJ2-5; no check of the table's D call, TRBD2, against the DNA was made. The CDR3 has 15 amino acids, counting both end residues. CDR1 is SGHRS and CDR2 is YFSETQ in the germline V gene. This CDR3 reads CASSLVGHSGYTFGS.

This clonotype was detected ten times or more. This chain connects TRBV20-1 to TRBJ2-7; D may be TRBD2 (7 bases). The germline gives CDR1 DFQATT, CDR2 SNEGSKA (reference sequence). V was cut by 6 bases and J by 3 bases, with 18 bases left in between. The CDR3 runs to 14 residues. In nucleotides, the CDR3 is TGCAGTGCCCCGAGGGGGGGACACCACTACGAGCAGTACTTC. Translating gives CSAPRGGHHYEQYF.

The chain carries TRBV15 and TRBJ1-1; the D gene is possibly TRBD1 (5 bases). This CDR3 is 16 amino acids long. V was pared by 3 bases and J by 3 bases, with 17 bases between. Germline CDR1 reads LNHNV; CDR2 reads YYDKDF (reference sequence). In DNA form, the CDR3 reads TGTGCCACCAGCAGTGCTAGTGGACAAACGGACACTGAAGCTTTCTTT. Its translation is CATSSASGQTDTEAFF.

This clonotype came up many times. The rearrangement links TRBV2 to TRBJ1-2, with D unresolved. Germline loops: CDR1 SNHLY, CDR2 FYNNEI. The CDR3 sequence is 13 residues long. The ends were cut back, 1 base at V and 7 bases at J, with 10 bases in the middle. CDR3 in DNA: TGTGCCAGCAGTGAAGGCATTTTTTCTGGCTACACCTTC. It codes for CASSEGIFSGYTF.

V is TRBV7-9 and J is TRBJ2-2, with TRBD1 as a possible D gene (5 bases). V shed 5 bases and J shed 6 bases, with 10 bases lying between them. Germline V CDR1 and CDR2: SEHNR, FQNEAQ (reference sequence). The CDR3 consists of 13 residues. CDR3 bases: TGTGCCAGCAGCACCGGACATCCCGGGGAGCTGTTTTTT. Amino acid sequence: CASSTGHPGELFF.

This chain links TRBV24-1 with TRBJ1-4, with D unclear. The germline V gene has CDR1 KGHDR and CDR2 SFDVKD. V dropped 0 bases and J dropped 6 bases, with 10 bases sitting between them. This CDR3 has 15 residues. The CDR3 bases are TGTGCCACCAGTGATTTGCGGCCGGTCGATGAAAAACTGTTTTTT. Translation gives CATSDLRPVDEKLFF.

This clonotype was seen at least ten times. This sequence joins TRBV7-3 and TRBJ1-1; no reliable D call. This CDR3 has 16 amino acids. V was trimmed by 7 bases and J by 4 bases, leaving 22 bases between them. The germline V gene has CDR1 SGHTA and CDR2 FQGTGA. The CDR3 DNA reads TGTGCCAGCACCACCATGATCTACGCCGAGGCCACTGAAGCTTTCTTT. As protein: CASTTMIYAEATEAFF.

The V gene is TRBV20-1, the J gene TRBJ2-7; the match to TRBD2 covers 13 bases. The CDR3 extends over 15 amino acids. The V gene end was trimmed by 0 bases and the J gene end by 9 bases; junction bases not matched to a gene: 8. Germline V gene lookup returns CDR1 DFQATT and CDR2 SNEGSKA (reference sequence). The CDR3: CSARDRTSGGFAQYF. The DNA for the CDR3 is TGCAGTGCTAGAGACCGGACTAGCGGGGGCTTCGCGCAGTACTTC.

This chain links TRBV29-1 with TRBJ1-3; D possibly corresponds to TRBD1 (5 bases). The CDR3 has 15 residues. From germline, CDR1 is SQVTM and CDR2 ANQGSEA. V was pared by 0 bases and J by 0 bases, with 9 bases between. The DNA of the CDR3 is TGCAGCGTTGAAGATCGGGGCCACTCTGGAAACACCATATATTTT. Its protein is CSVEDRGHSGNTIYF.

This clonotype was found many times. This chain connects TRBV20-1 to TRBJ2-5; 7 positions match TRBD2. The V and J ends lost 1 base and 5 bases, in that order; junction bases with no gene match: 10. Germline values: CDR1 DFQATT, CDR2 SNEGSKA (reference sequence). The CDR3 loop spans 15 amino acids. CDR3 in DNA: TGCAGTGCTAGAGGGGTGGGGGGGGACGTGGAGACCCAGTACTTC. Translation gives CSARGVGGDVETQYF.

Note on this clonotype: The CDR3 ends on some other residue instead of the conserved phenylalanine or tryptophan, so this is likely a read error. The chain uses TRBV20-1 and TRBJ1-1; D is ambiguous. Germline V gene sequence: CDR1 DFQATT, CDR2 SNEGSKA (reference sequence). The V and J ends lost 5 bases and 5 bases respectively, with 15 bases between them. The CDR3 runs to 13 residues. CDR3 protein: CSAVGRGYTEAFV. In DNA, the CDR3 is TGCAGTGCTGTAGGACGGGGTTATACTGAAGCTTTCGTT.

V and J are TRBV10-3 and TRBJ2-5, with D tentatively TRBD1 or TRBD2 (5 bases each). The germline V gene encodes CDR1 ENHRY and CDR2 SYGVKD. V lost 3 bases and J 1 base, leaving 9 bases between the germline ends. CDR3 length: 14 amino acids. CDR3 region: CAISDPGSQETQYF. Written as DNA, the CDR3 is TGTGCCATCAGTGATCCAGGGAGCCAAGAGACCCAGTACTTC.

This clonotype was detected ten times or more. The rearrangement uses TRBV19 and TRBJ1-1; D gene uncertain. The CDR3 consists of 15 residues. Germline V gene data show CDR1 as LNHDA and CDR2 as SQIVND (reference sequence). V was shortened by 5 bases and J by 1 base, with 14 bases between the two germline ends. For the CDR3, the DNA is TGTGCCAGTAGTCCCTCCATGGTGGGGAACACTGAAGCTTTCTTT. Protein product: CASSPSMVGNTEAFF.